This T cell receptor (beta chain) originates from a study of T cells after yellow fever vaccination. Regarding the study as a whole: The booster response re-showed most primary clones: around 96% CD4, 88% CD8.

The V gene end was trimmed by 5 bases and the J gene end by 6 bases; junction bases not matched to a gene: 10. From germline, CDR1 is SGHNT and CDR2 YYREEE (reference sequence). The length of the CDR3 is 16 residues. This clonotype was seen more than once but under ten times. Antigen: not known. TCRdb re-called the 5' RACE reads with MiXCR, one entry per CDR3 protein. The sample consists of around 140,000 distinct CDR3 sequences, about 8% of them appearing once. Sequences were derived from CD4+ T cells sorted from PBMCs, sampled 5 days after the yellow fever booster vaccination. This chain uses TRBV5-4 with TRBJ2-1; 11 bases map to TRBD2. The TCR sequence derives from a man aged 30 to 39 who received the YFV17D yellow fever vaccine. The DNA for the CDR3 is TGTGCCAGCAGACCCAGGACTAGCGGGCTACCCAATGAGCAGTTCTTC. Amino acid sequence: CASRPRTSGLPNEQFF.